The 13 T cell receptor beta chains reported below all come from one sample, sequenced in a study of T cell changes during pregnancy in multiple sclerosis. Method: immunoSEQ multiplex PCR; TCRdb's copy keeps in-frame clones and lacks some. Found here are about 92,000 clones, 85% to 95% of them singletons; the top ten hold over 2%. The material was peripheral blood, obtained in the first trimester of pregnancy. The receptors stem from a female donor with multiple sclerosis, enrolled in a pregnancy study.

J is TRBJ1-1 and V is TRBV19, with D perhaps TRBD1 (5 bases). The germline gives CDR1 LNHDA, CDR2 SQIVND (reference sequence). This CDR3 is built from 14 residues. Trimming pared 3 bases from V and 5 bases from J, leaving 13 bases between. The CDR3 DNA is TGTGCCAGTAGTATCCCAGGGCTTAGAACTGAAGCTTTCTTT. Protein product: CASSIPGLRTEAFF.

On this clone itself: Other DNA sequences in this sample translate to the same CDR3. The chain uses TRBV28 and TRBJ1-5; D possibly corresponds to TRBD1 (5 bases). The germline V and J ends were trimmed by 4 bases and 3 bases, with 7 bases remaining between them. Germline V gene sequence: CDR1 MDHEN, CDR2 SYDVKM. This CDR3 has 13 residues. CDR3 DNA: TGTGCCAGCAGTTCAGGGTTCAATCAGCCCCAGCATTTT. Translation gives CASSSGFNQPQHF.

The chain combines TRBV5-1 with TRBJ2-1; 7 nucleotides line up with TRBD2. The CDR3 has 13 residues. Germline V CDR1 and CDR2: SGHRS, YFSETQ. The V segment lost 5 bases and the J segment 5 bases; nucleotides outside the gene matches: 4. The CDR3 DNA follows: TGCGCCAGCAGATTTAGCGGGCACAATGAGCAGTTCTTC. This gives the protein CASRFSGHNEQFF.

This clone appeared a single time. The CDR3 DNA sequence: TGTGCCAGCAGTCCGTTGAGGAGTCTCGTTTACTATGGCTACACCTTC. Translated: CASSPLRSLVYYGYTF. The chain couples TRBV27 to TRBJ1-2; D ambiguous. Germline V CDR1 and CDR2: MNHEY, SMNVEV (reference sequence). V lost 5 bases and J 3 bases, leaving 19 bases between the germline ends. The length of the CDR3 is 16 residues.

The count of this clone is one. The chain combines TRBV7-9 with TRBJ1-1, with D possibly TRBD1 on 6 matching bases. The germline V gene encodes CDR1 SEHNR and CDR2 FQNEAQ (reference sequence). The CDR3 covers 15 residues. The V gene lost 5 bases and the J gene lost 5 bases, with 18 bases spanning the gap. The CDR3, as DNA: TGTGCCAGCAGCAGTGAACAGGGAGGGGAGACTGAAGCTTTCTTT. This sequence encodes CASSSEQGGETEAFF.

J is TRBJ2-1 and V is TRBV28, with TRBD2 identical over 11 bases. The CDR3 is 21 amino acids. The germline V gene has CDR1 MDHEN and CDR2 SYDVKM. V shed 1 base, J shed 7 bases, and the junction held 21 bases outside the gene matches. Here the CDR3 reads CASSLFGRWTSGPLKGNEQFF. CDR3 in DNA: TGTGCCAGCAGTTTATTCGGGCGCTGGACTAGCGGGCCCTTGAAGGGAAATGAGCAGTTCTTC.

V is TRBV10-3 and J is TRBJ2-5; 8 bases are a match to TRBD1. V shed 3 bases and J 4 bases; nucleotides not matched to a gene: 4. There are 14 residues in the CDR3. CDR1 is ENHRY, CDR2 SYGVKD, per germline. The CDR3 DNA is TGTGCCATCAGTGACCAGGGGGCCGGAGAGACCCAGTACTTC. Residues: CAISDQGAGETQYF.

The chain is built from TRBV7-9 and TRBJ2-7; 7 bases line up with TRBD1. Germline-derived CDR1 and CDR2 are SEHNR and FQNEAQ (reference sequence). The CDR3 is 16 residues long. J lost 0 bases, V lost 1 base, and 6 bases had no gene match. CDR3 amino acids: CASSLDRGSNSYEQYF. CDR3 bases: TGTGCCAGCAGCTTAGACAGGGGCTCTAACTCCTACGAGCAGTACTTC.

The V call is TRBV19, the J call TRBJ1-4, with D possibly TRBD1 on 5 matching bases. Germline assignment: CDR1 LNHDA and CDR2 SQIVND (reference sequence). The length of the CDR3 is 14 residues. V was trimmed by 5 bases and J by 0 bases, leaving 7 bases between them. CDR3 amino acids: CASSYRPTNEKLFF. Written as DNA, the CDR3 is TGTGCCAGTAGTTACAGGCCAACTAATGAAAAACTGTTTTTT.

The rearrangement uses TRBV7-2 and TRBJ2-3, with 7 bases matching TRBD1. The germline V gene encodes CDR1 SGHTA and CDR2 FQGNSA. The CDR3 totals 13 residues. J gave up 3 bases and V 8 bases, and 5 bases lay outside the gene matches. The CDR3 sequence is CASEGARTDTQYF. CDR3 DNA: TGTGCCAGCGAGGGGGCGCGGACAGATACGCAGTATTTT.

The V gene is TRBV27, the J gene TRBJ2-7; 8 bases are shared with TRBD1. Germline lookup yields CDR1 MNHEY and CDR2 SMNVEV (reference sequence). The V and J ends lost 6 bases and 4 bases, in that order; junction bases with no gene match: 8. The CDR3 length is 14 residues. CDR3 sequence reads: CASSYGQGAYEQYF. The CDR3 DNA reads TGTGCCAGCAGCTACGGACAGGGTGCGTACGAGCAGTACTTC.

The chain employs TRBV10-3 and TRBJ1-1; D may be TRBD1 (6 bases). Trimming removed 3 bases at V and 0 bases at J, with 11 bases between. CDR1 is ENHRY, CDR2 SYGVKD, per germline. This CDR3 region has 15 residues. The CDR3 DNA is TGTGCCATCAGTGATTTCGGACAGCTGAACACTGAAGCTTTCTTT. It codes for CAISDFGQLNTEAFF.

This chain joins TRBV19 and TRBJ2-5; 10 nucleotides match TRBD1. The CDR3 is made up of 15 amino acids. V was pared by 3 bases and J by 5 bases, with 6 bases of the junction left unmatched. CDR1 is LNHDA, CDR2 SQIVND, per germline (reference sequence). Here the CDR3 reads CASSIGDRGMETQYF. As DNA, the CDR3 is TGTGCCAGTAGTATTGGGGACAGGGGAATGGAGACCCAGTACTTC.